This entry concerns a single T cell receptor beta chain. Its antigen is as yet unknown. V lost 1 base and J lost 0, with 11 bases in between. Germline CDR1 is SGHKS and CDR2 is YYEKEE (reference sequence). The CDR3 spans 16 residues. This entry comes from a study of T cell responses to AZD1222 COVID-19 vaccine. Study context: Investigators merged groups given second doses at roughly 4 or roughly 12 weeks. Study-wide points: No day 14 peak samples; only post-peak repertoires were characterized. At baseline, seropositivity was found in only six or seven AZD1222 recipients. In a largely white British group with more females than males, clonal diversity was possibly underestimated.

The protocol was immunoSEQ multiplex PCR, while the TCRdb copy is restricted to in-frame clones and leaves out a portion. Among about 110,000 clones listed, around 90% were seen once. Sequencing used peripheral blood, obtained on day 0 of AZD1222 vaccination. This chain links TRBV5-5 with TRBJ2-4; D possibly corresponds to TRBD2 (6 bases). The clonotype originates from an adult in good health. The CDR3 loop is CASSLSSALAKNIQYF. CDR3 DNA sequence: TGTGCCAGCAGCTTGTCTAGCGCGCTAGCCAAAAACATTCAGTACTTC.